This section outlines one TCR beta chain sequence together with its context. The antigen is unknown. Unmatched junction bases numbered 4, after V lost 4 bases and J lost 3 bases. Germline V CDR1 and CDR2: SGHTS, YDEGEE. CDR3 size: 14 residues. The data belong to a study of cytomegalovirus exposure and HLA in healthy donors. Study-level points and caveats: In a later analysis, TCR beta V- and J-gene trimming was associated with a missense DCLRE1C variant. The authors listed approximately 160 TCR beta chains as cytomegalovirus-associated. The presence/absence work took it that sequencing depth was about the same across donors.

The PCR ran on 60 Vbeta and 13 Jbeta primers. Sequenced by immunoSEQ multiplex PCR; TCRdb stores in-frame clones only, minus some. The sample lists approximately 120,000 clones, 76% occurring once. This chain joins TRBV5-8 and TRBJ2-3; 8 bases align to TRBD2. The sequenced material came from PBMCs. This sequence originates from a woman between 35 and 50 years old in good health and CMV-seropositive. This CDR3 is CASSPGGETDTQYF. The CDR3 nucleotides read TGTGCCAGCAGCCCCGGGGGGGAAACAGATACGCAGTATTTT.